The 6 T cell receptor beta chains presented below share a single source sample, sequenced in a study of Graves' ophthalmopathy and Graves' hyperthyroidism. Amplified material comprised TCR beta CDR3 regions derived from RNA transcripts. The library came from an HTBI-primed first-round RT-PCR and a second-round multiplex PCR. TCRdb redid the calling of the multiplex PCR reads with MiXCR, one entry per CDR3 protein. The table records 340,000 or so distinct CDR3 sequences, about 17% of them present only once. The sample comprised peripheral blood. The receptors originated from an adult man with Graves' ophthalmopathy.

In this sample, this clonotype turned up a few times. The CDR3 protein is CASSWDRGGKQYF. In DNA, the CDR3 is TGTGCCAGCAGTTGGGACAGGGGCGGTAAGCAGTACTTC. This chain links TRBV28 with TRBJ2-7, with 10 nucleotides matching TRBD1. Germline CDR1 reads MDHEN; CDR2 reads SYDVKM. After removal of 4 bases from V and 8 bases from J, the junction contained 5 bases not matched to a gene. The CDR3 spans 13 residues.

This clonotype was seen ten or more times. The chain is built from TRBV18 and TRBJ1-2; a possible D gene is TRBD1 (6 bases). Trimming stripped 2 bases from V and 5 bases from J, with 12 bases between. CDR3 length: 14 residues. Germline CDR1 KGHSH, CDR2 LQKENI. CDR3: CASSPAQGGYGYTF. The CDR3 DNA is TGTGCCAGCTCACCAGCACAGGGTGGGTATGGCTACACCTTC.

This clonotype was found many times. The chain joins TRBV5-6 to TRBJ1-1; TRBD1 aligns across 8 bases. This CDR3 is 16 amino acids long. Trimming cost V 4 bases and J 3 bases; bases outside gene matches: 11. CDR1 and CDR2 from the germline V gene are SGHDT and YYEEEE. Written as DNA, the CDR3 is TGTGCCAGCAGCCAAGGACAGGGATGGGGGTACACTGAAGCTTTCTTT. It yields the protein CASSQGQGWGYTEAFF.

This clonotype has at least ten counts. The J gene is TRBJ1-2, the V gene TRBV28; TRBD1 matches 8 bases. The V gene's germline CDR1 is MDHEN and CDR2 SYDVKM. The V and J ends lost 6 bases and 4 bases, in that order; junction bases with no gene match: 7. The CDR3 consists of 14 residues. The CDR3 DNA is TGTGCCAGCAGACTCATACAGGGGGGCTATGGCTACACCTTC. This encodes CASRLIQGGYGYTF.

This clonotype was found many times. The chain employs TRBV2 and TRBJ1-1; D is undetermined. Germline V lookup: CDR1 SNHLY, CDR2 FYNNEI. Trimming took 1 base from V and 0 from J, leaving 6 bases between them. The CDR3 sequence is 14 residues long. The CDR3 DNA is TGTGCCAGCAGTGAAGGAATAATGAACACTGAAGCTTTCTTT. It is translated as CASSEGIMNTEAFF.

This clonotype has at least ten counts. The gene calls are TRBV28 and TRBJ1-1; D call uncertain. The germline V gene encodes CDR1 MDHEN and CDR2 SYDVKM. This CDR3 contains 13 residues. Trimming stripped 6 bases from V and 5 bases from J, with 13 bases between. The CDR3 DNA is TGTGCCAGCAGGCCCTCGGGGAGAACTGAAGCTTTCTTT. Protein sequence: CASRPSGRTEAFF.